The present TCR beta chain was sequenced within a study of T cells in Graves' hyperthyroidism and ophthalmopathy. General study results and limits: Stable hyperthyroidism was separated from ophthalmopathy by a model based on 13 V-J features.

The sample holds many counts of this clonotype. What it binds is unknown. The source material, RNA transcripts, was used to amplify TCR beta CDR3 regions. The HTBI primer set was used in a first-round RT-PCR of the TCR CDR3. TCRdb recomputed calls from the multiplex PCR reads with MiXCR, one row per CDR3 protein. The sample lists roughly 550,000 distinct CDR3 sequences, approximately 16% occurring once. Germline values: CDR1 DFQATT, CDR2 SNEGSKA (reference sequence). The CDR3 spans 13 residues. The germline V and J ends were trimmed by 7 bases and 5 bases, with 17 bases remaining between them. Active moderate-to-severe ophthalmopathy, Clinical Activity Score at least 3, NOSPECS at least 4, under 3 months' duration. PBMCs were obtained from roughly 10 ml fresh peripheral blood.

The sequence came from a woman in her twenties or thirties with Graves' ophthalmopathy. Sequences were obtained from blood. The rearrangement links TRBV20-1 to TRBJ2-5, with D unresolved. Here the CDR3 reads CSESRTATETQYF. In DNA form, the CDR3 reads TGCAGTGAGTCGAGAACGGCCACCGAGACCCAGTACTTC.